This T cell receptor (beta chain) is from a study of OX40 agonist ivuxolimab in advanced cancers. Study summary: It was ivuxolimab, an agonistic anti-OX40 (CD134) antibody, that patients were treated with. Of mixed ages from about 20 to 90 and averaging approximately 60 years, the group was roughly 85% male. Findings and caveats of the study: The specificity for antigen of the expanded peripheral T cells was not determined.

Repertoires were generated with immunoSEQ multiplex PCR, while TCRdb's copy carries only in-frame clones and drops some. The sample has tens of thousands of clones, around 88% seen once. A word on this clone: Its specificity is unknown.

CDR3 length: 17 residues. V lost 0 bases to trimming and J lost 5 bases, with 21 bases between them. Germline-derived CDR1 and CDR2 are SGHNT and YYREEE (reference sequence). The sequenced sample was CD4+ or CD8+ T cells sorted from blood, obtained in a trial of the OX40 agonist ivuxolimab. V usage is TRBV5-4 and J usage is TRBJ2-7, with D possibly being TRBD2 (6 bases). The clonotype comes from an adult with an advanced solid tumor such as melanoma, head and neck, liver or kidney cancer. The CDR3 reads CASSLAQNGRAAHEQYF. CDR3 bases: TGTGCCAGCAGCTTGGCCCAGAACGGGAGAGCCGCCCACGAGCAGTACTTC.